A single sample is the source of the 29 T cell receptor beta chains below, sequenced in a study of graft-versus-host responses after intestinal transplantation. These TCRs' antigens remain unknown. Method: immunoSEQ multiplex PCR; TCRdb's copy keeps in-frame clones and lacks some. The table shows about 47,000 clones, with about 95% occurring only once. Material: unstimulated CD8+ T cells sorted from spleen or lymph node cells, obtained before transplant. These receptors were obtained from a human donor who was the organ donor for an intestinal transplant.

The rearrangement joins TRBV5-1 to TRBJ1-5; no definite D call. There are 14 residues in the CDR3. The germline V gene has CDR1 SGHRS and CDR2 YFSETQ. Trimming took 0 bases from V and 1 from J, leaving 5 bases between them. This CDR3 reads CASSLDGSNQPQHF. DNA of the CDR3: TGCGCCAGCAGCTTGGACGGGAGCAATCAGCCCCAGCATTTT.

This chain joins TRBV28 and TRBJ1-2; perhaps TRBD1 as D (6 bases). Trimming took 6 bases from V and 5 from J, leaving 13 bases between them. CDR3 size: 13 residues. Germline V gene lookup returns CDR1 MDHEN and CDR2 SYDVKM. The chain's CDR3 is CASRPQGGYGYTF. The CDR3 nucleotides read TGTGCCAGCAGGCCACAGGGTGGTTATGGCTACACCTTC.

The chain uses TRBV4-1 and TRBJ2-3, with unresolved D. The CDR3 length is 16 residues. Trimming cost V 4 bases and J 0 bases, with 14 bases left between them. In germline, CDR1 is MGHRA, CDR2 YSYEKL. CDR3 nucleotide sequence: TGCGCCAGCAGCCCGAGCAGGACCTCTAGCACAGATACGCAGTATTTT. Encoded protein: CASSPSRTSSTDTQYF.

V is TRBV10-1 and J is TRBJ1-6; possible D gene TRBD1, 6 bases. CDR3 length equals 14 residues. Germline values: CDR1 WNHNN, CDR2 SYGVQD (reference sequence). V dropped 10 bases and J dropped 7 bases, with 17 bases sitting between them. This chain's CDR3 is CAKATRTENSPLHF. As DNA, the CDR3 is TGCGCCAAAGCAACGCGGACAGAAAATTCACCCCTCCACTTT.

J is TRBJ2-2 and V is TRBV7-8; D ambiguous. Between the trimmed V and J ends, which lost 1 base and 7 bases, there was a span of 7 bases. The CDR3 totals 13 residues. Germline values: CDR1 SGHVS, CDR2 FQNEAQ. The DNA for the CDR3 is TGTGCCAGCAGCTTAGAGGAGAGCGGGGAGCTGTTTTTT. Translated, it gives CASSLEESGELFF.

The chain joins TRBV9 to TRBJ2-3; D might be TRBD2 (5 bases). V shed 3 bases and J shed 0 bases, with 35 bases lying between them. The CDR3 loop spans 23 amino acids. The germline CDR1 and CDR2 sequences are SGDLS and YYNGEE. The CDR3 sequence: CASSEGTPRTGKRTGPSTDTQYF. CDR3 coding DNA: TGTGCCAGCAGCGAGGGAACCCCTAGGACTGGAAAACGGACCGGGCCTAGCACAGATACGCAGTATTTT.

This chain uses TRBV9 with TRBJ2-7, with a weak D call TRBD2 (6 bases). V lost 0 bases to trimming and J lost 0 bases, with 10 bases between them. The CDR3 spans 15 residues. CDR1 and CDR2 from the germline V gene are SGDLS and YYNGEE. This chain's CDR3 is CASSVGGEYSYEQYF. CDR3 bases: TGTGCCAGCAGCGTAGGGGGGGAGTACTCCTACGAGCAGTACTTC.

The V gene is TRBV30, the J gene TRBJ1-1; D is uncertain. The CDR3 sequence is 12 residues long. Germline CDR1 reads GTSNPN; CDR2 reads SVGIG (reference sequence). V gave up 3 bases and J gave up 1 base, with 6 bases separating them. The CDR3 sequence is CAWSLANTEAFF. The CDR3 nucleotides are TGTGCCTGGAGCCTCGCGAACACTGAAGCTTTCTTT.

CDR3 bases: TGTGCCAGCAGCTCCGGGGGGTGGTCCTACGAGCAGTACTTC. Translation gives CASSSGGWSYEQYF. V usage is TRBV7-2 and J usage is TRBJ2-5; 7 bases agree with TRBD2. The DNA end lines up better with TRBJ2-7; the J call may be wrong. This CDR3 is 14 amino acids long. The germline CDR1 and CDR2 sequences are SGHTA and FQGNSA.

This clone was detected only once. This chain links TRBV28 with TRBJ1-1; D might be TRBD1 (5 bases). CDR1 is MDHEN and CDR2 is SYDVKM in the germline V gene. CDR3 length equals 15 residues. V lost 4 bases and J 5 bases, leaving 17 bases between the germline ends. The chain's CDR3 is CASSSILRERTEAFF. Written as DNA, the CDR3 is TGTGCCAGCAGTTCAATCCTCAGGGAGAGGACTGAAGCTTTCTTT.

The V and J genes are TRBV9 and TRBJ1-1; D is unresolved. Trimming stripped 0 bases from V and 6 bases from J, with 15 bases between. Germline V lookup: CDR1 SGDLS, CDR2 YYNGEE. The CDR3 is made up of 15 amino acids. Written as DNA, the CDR3 is TGTGCCAGCAGCGTAGCCCATAGTTTATTCGCTGAAGCTTTCTTT. Its protein is CASSVAHSLFAEAFF.

This chain connects TRBV6-9 to TRBJ2-7, with 7 bases identical to TRBD1. The CDR3 is 14 residues long. Germline assignment: CDR1 MNHGY and CDR2 SVAAGI. Trimming removed 7 bases from V and 2 bases from J; junction bases left unmatched: 8. CDR3 nucleotide sequence: TGTGCCAGCATACCCGGACAGGAGACCTACGAGCAGTACTTC. This gives the protein CASIPGQETYEQYF.

The chain is built from TRBV5-1 and TRBJ2-2; D is perhaps TRBD1 or TRBD2 (5 bases each). Germline CDR1 reads SGHRS; CDR2 reads YFSETQ. V dropped 0 bases and J dropped 5 bases, with 14 bases sitting between them. This CDR3 has 16 amino acids. The CDR3 nucleotides are TGCGCCAGCAGCTTGGACACAAATTGGGGGACCGGGGAGCTGTTTTTT. This gives the protein CASSLDTNWGTGELFF.

V is TRBV4-1 and J is TRBJ2-5; D possibly corresponds to TRBD2 (6 bases). Germline V gene data show CDR1 as MGHRA and CDR2 as YSYEKL. CDR3 size: 17 residues. V was pared by 1 base and J by 4 bases, with 19 bases between. CDR3: CASSQGGAGPFIETQYF. DNA of the CDR3: TGCGCCAGCAGCCAAGGTGGGGCGGGGCCATTCATAGAGACCCAGTACTTC.

V is TRBV28 and J is TRBJ1-5; D is unresolved. CDR1 and CDR2 (germline): MDHEN, SYDVKM. The CDR3 extends over 14 amino acids. V was trimmed by 5 bases and J by 8 bases, leaving 16 bases between them. CDR3 sequence: CASSTFIGLEPQHF. CDR3 DNA sequence: TGTGCCAGCAGTACCTTTATTGGGTTGGAGCCCCAGCATTTT.

J is TRBJ1-2 and V is TRBV29-1; TRBD1 is a possible D gene (5 bases). CDR1 is SQVTM and CDR2 is ANQGSEA in the germline V gene. The length of the CDR3 is 15 residues. The V gene lost 4 bases and the J gene lost 3 bases, with 18 bases spanning the gap. CDR3 in amino acids: CSVGGDKEVDYGYTF. CDR3 nucleotides: TGCAGCGTTGGGGGCGACAAGGAGGTGGACTATGGCTACACCTTC.

This chain connects TRBV9 to TRBJ2-5; tentative D call: TRBD2 (5 bases). The CDR3 consists of 13 residues. The V end lost 0 bases, the J end lost 5 bases, and 8 bases lay between the germline ends. Germline lookup yields CDR1 SGDLS and CDR2 YYNGEE. CDR3: CASSVGGGETQYF. CDR3 nucleotide sequence: TGTGCCAGCAGCGTAGGAGGAGGCGAGACCCAGTACTTC.

V and J are TRBV11-2 and TRBJ2-7, with 9 bases aligning to TRBD1. This CDR3 contains 16 residues. The trim removed 5 bases at V and 3 bases at J, leaving 11 bases unmatched. Germline V gene data show CDR1 as SGHAT and CDR2 as FQNNGV. This CDR3 is CASSLSPGTGSYEQYF. Here the CDR3 DNA reads TGTGCCAGCAGCCTCTCACCCGGGACAGGGAGCTACGAGCAGTACTTC.

In DNA, the CDR3 is TGTGCCAGCAGCACCTACGATGGGGGCTTTAATGAAAAACTGTTTTTT. Its protein is CASSTYDGGFNEKLFF. V gene TRBV9 combines with J gene TRBJ1-4, with TRBD1 as a possible D gene (6 bases). The germline V gene encodes CDR1 SGDLS and CDR2 YYNGEE. This CDR3 comprises 16 residues. Trimming removed 4 bases at V and 4 bases at J, with 17 bases between.

The chain employs TRBV4-3 and TRBJ2-7; tentative D call: TRBD1 (6 bases). Germline lookup yields CDR1 LGHNA and CDR2 YSLEER. V lost 4 bases, J lost 2 bases, and 15 bases lay in between. The CDR3 totals 15 residues. CDR3 nucleotide sequence: TGCGCCAGCAGCCCCCGGGACACGGATACCTACGAGCAGTACTTC. Encoded protein: CASSPRDTDTYEQYF.

The CDR3 nucleotides are TGTGCCAGCAGTGTGGAAGAGACCCAGTACTTC. This encodes CASSVEETQYF. The chain carries TRBV25-1 and TRBJ2-7; D is undetermined. The J call could be wrong; TRBJ2-5 is a better fit for the DNA end. Germline loops: CDR1 MGHDK, CDR2 SYGVNS. The length of the CDR3 is 11 residues.

The genes are TRBV7-9 and TRBJ2-5, with D uncertain. V lost 2 bases, J lost 1 base, and 5 bases lay in between. CDR1 and CDR2 from the germline V gene are SEHNR and FQNEAQ (reference sequence). The CDR3 has 13 residues. The CDR3 loop is CASSLIPQETQYF. CDR3 sequence (DNA): TGTGCCAGCAGCTTAATACCCCAAGAGACCCAGTACTTC.

The CDR3 loop is CASSLTSGGIYEQYF. CDR3 sequence (DNA): TGTGCCAGCAGCTTAACTTCAGGGGGTATCTACGAGCAGTACTTC. The V call is TRBV7-9, the J call TRBJ2-7; 7 bases match TRBD1. The V and J ends lost 2 bases and 3 bases, in that order; junction bases with no gene match: 7. CDR3 length equals 15 residues. CDR1 is SEHNR and CDR2 is FQNEAQ in the germline V gene (reference sequence).

The chain employs TRBV27 and TRBJ1-5; 7 bases match TRBD1. After removal of 5 bases from V and 10 bases from J, the junction contained 14 bases not matched to a gene. The CDR3 loop spans 15 amino acids. Per germline, CDR1 MNHEY and CDR2 SMNVEV (reference sequence). Here the CDR3 DNA reads TGTGCCAGCAGTCCCTACCGGGACAGTTCTCGCCCCCAGCATTTT. Protein: CASSPYRDSSRPQHF.

The gene calls are TRBV11-3 and TRBJ1-1; D is uncertain. Trimming removed 8 bases at V and 3 bases at J, with 10 bases between. Germline assignment: CDR1 SGHNT and CDR2 YENEEA. The length of the CDR3 is 12 residues. CDR3 in DNA: TGTGCCAGCCTCTCCGGGGACACTGAAGCTTTCTTT. Amino acids: CASLSGDTEAFF.

This chain connects TRBV9 to TRBJ2-3, with D perhaps TRBD1 or TRBD2 (5 bases each). The CDR3 is made up of 13 amino acids. In germline, CDR1 is SGDLS, CDR2 YYNGEE. Trimming took 0 bases from V and 7 from J, leaving 9 bases between them. DNA of the CDR3: TGTGCCAGCAGCGTAGAAGGGGAGTATACGCAGTATTTT. Amino acids: CASSVEGEYTQYF.

The rearrangement joins TRBV11-3 to TRBJ2-1; TRBD1 matches 7 bases. V trimming: 1 base; J trimming: 3 bases; junction bases outside the gene matches: 3. The CDR3 length is 15 residues. Germline CDR1 and CDR2: SGHNT and YENEEA. The CDR3 DNA sequence: TGTGCCAGCAGCTTAGTGGCAGGGGGCTACAATGAGCAGTTCTTC. Amino acid sequence: CASSLVAGGYNEQFF.

The chain is built from TRBV19 and TRBJ2-7; D possibly uses TRBD1 or TRBD2 (5 bases each). The CDR3 has 13 amino acids. Per germline, CDR1 LNHDA and CDR2 SQIVND (reference sequence). The V end was cut by 2 bases, the J end by 3 bases, with 8 bases between. In DNA form, the CDR3 reads TGTGCCAGTAGTATACAGGGAGACTACGAGCAGTACTTC. Its protein product is CASSIQGDYEQYF. The complete variable domain, with remaining parts taken from reference TRBV19 and TRBJ2-7, reads DGGITQSPKYLFRKEGQNVTLSCEQNLNHDAMYWYRQDPGQGLRLIYYSQIVNDFQKGDIAEGYSVSREKKESFPLTVTSAQKNPTAFYLCASSIQGDYEQYFGPGTRLTVT.

The rearrangement joins TRBV18 to TRBJ1-1; D is possibly TRBD1 (5 bases). Trimming stripped 3 bases from V and 10 bases from J, with 18 bases between. The CDR3 length is 14 residues. Germline CDR1 KGHSH, CDR2 LQKENI. The CDR3 loop is CASSPAGSDLVAFF. The CDR3 DNA reads TGTGCCAGCTCACCTGCAGGGTCCGATCTCGTAGCTTTCTTT.